The 3 T cell receptor beta chains presented below share a single source sample, sequenced in a study of T cell changes during pregnancy in multiple sclerosis (dated by TCRdb to the late 2010s). Library prep was done by the immunoSEQ multiplex PCR assay. TCRdb holds this immuneACCESS table with in-frame rearrangements only. Some clones are missing; in checked studies, unresolved V genes explain under half, and the rest has no known cause. This sample is represented by about 76,000 clones; 93% of them were singletons. More than 2% of the sample belongs to the ten largest clones. The source material was peripheral blood, sampled in the second trimester of pregnancy. The receptors derive from a female donor with multiple sclerosis, enrolled in a pregnancy study.

The rearrangement joins TRBV29-1 to TRBJ2-7; tentative D call: TRBD1 (6 bases). Trimming stripped 5 bases from V and 6 bases from J, with 8 bases between. The CDR3 is 10 residues long. Germline values: CDR1 SQVTM, CDR2 ANQGSEA. For the CDR3, the DNA is TGCAGCGTTCTCAGGGGCGAGCAGTACTTC. Translating it yields CSVLRGEQYF.

V is TRBV4-1 and J is TRBJ2-5; 8 bases align to TRBD1. The germline V gene has CDR1 MGHRA and CDR2 YSYEKL. V was pared by 4 bases and J by 2 bases, with 3 bases of the junction left unmatched. The length of the CDR3 is 14 residues. The CDR3 here is CASSPGQDQETQYF. CDR3 nucleotides: TGCGCCAGCAGCCCGGGACAGGATCAAGAGACCCAGTACTTC.

The chain is built from TRBV14 and TRBJ2-7; TRBD1 matches 9 bases. CDR3 length: 16 amino acids. After removal of 0 bases from V and 6 bases from J, the junction contained 9 bases not matched to a gene. Germline CDR1 SGHDN, CDR2 FVKESK. The CDR3 nucleotides are TGTGCCAGCAGCCAAGATTGGGGGACAGGGCTGTTCGAGCAGTACTTC. Its protein product is CASSQDWGTGLFEQYF.